This TCR beta chain was captured by sequencing in a study of blood T cell repertoires in COVID-19 (TCRdb year 2020). Study-wide context: Samples covering the acute and convalescent phases of COVID-19 were provided by collaborators in the United States, Italy and Spain. Samples were obtained from the ongoing ImmuneRACE study (first 160 participants) and from approximately 1,200 subjects provided by 6 global collaborators. The material from the prospective study consisted of cDNA or gDNA derived from T cells, B-cell-depleted T cells, or PBMCs. The repertoires were released in a freely available public database intended as a resource for research on the immune response to SARS-CoV-2. HLA class I and class II types, where available, came from metadata supplied by the sample provider rather than from assay-based typing. Deeply sampled blood TCRbeta repertoires from subjects exposed to, actively infected with, or recovered from COVID-19 were included in the dataset. The sample metadata nearly always contained a de-identified subject ID, COVID-19 status, age in years and sex. Overall study results and their limits: How much clinical and demographic metadata was included differed by source and by participant, and the metadata was provided uncurated.

Each collaborating institution followed its own protocols to collect whole blood in K2EDTA tubes. For TCRbeta analysis, collaborators shipped samples in one of three forms: frozen whole blood, isolated PBMCs, or DNA extracted from either of those sample types. In the case of this clone: The antigen it binds to is not known. One base away there is no much larger clone; base qualities are not given.

The CDR3, cysteine through phenylalanine, is 15 amino acids long. The CDR3 DNA has 45 bases and is translated from base 1. The germline V gene encodes CDR1 SGHAT and CDR2 FQNNGV. V and J lose 5 bases and 4 bases, and a span of 17 bases separates them. The immunoSEQ Assay, a bias-controlled multiplex PCR, was used to amplify TCRbeta CDR3 regions from genomic DNA. The authors' analysis ran thus. The number of nucleated cells in each sample was estimated from the amplification of reference gene primers within the assay. To quantify the absolute abundance of each unique TCRbeta CDR3 rearrangement, sequence reads were collapsed and filtered. Productive Simpson clonality was computed per sample as the square root of Simpson's diversity index over productive rearrangements. Not all clones reach the TCRdb copy of this immuneACCESS table, which keeps in-frame sequences only. Checked studies attribute under half of the gap to unresolved V genes and leave the rest unexplained. V and J calls and clone size follow that table, whereas D and trimming were derived from the DNA. A total of about 72,000 clones appear in this sample, more than 75% of them only once. The ten top clones hold around 12% of the sample.

The V gene is TRBV11-2 and the J gene is TRBJ1-2, with TRBD1 as a weak D call on 6 bases. Specimen: peripheral blood. The TCR was taken from a woman aged 55-69 years with acute or convalescent COVID-19. The sequenced DNA is TGTGCCAGCAGCCTGAGGGGGGGGTGGGCCTATGGCTACACCTTC. Its product reads: CASSLRGGWAYGYTF.